The 25 T cell receptor beta chains below come from one sample, sequenced in a study of blood T cells in healthy people across ages. The use of a sample-barcoded 5' primer and a J-beta primer mix characterized a second PCR of about 7 to 12 cycles. Using its own MiXCR run on the 5' RACE reads, TCRdb lists one record per CDR3 protein. The sample lists 600,000 to 850,000 distinct CDR3 sequences; about 25% were seen once. These data were also reused for a study on T cells of mothers and their children.

Sequenced material: blood. Every receptor here comes from a boy between 10 and 17 years old in good health.

The chain is built from TRBV28 and TRBJ2-7, with 11 bases matching TRBD2. This CDR3 is 20 amino acids long. V trimming: 3 bases; J trimming: 1 base; junction bases outside the gene matches: 17. Germline CDR1 reads MDHEN; CDR2 reads SYDVKM. In nucleotides, the CDR3 is TGTGCCAGCAGTTTGAGTATTGGATTAGCGGGAGGGCCGCGGTCCTACGAGCAGTACTTC. Its protein is CASSLSIGLAGGPRSYEQYF.

The genes are TRBV9 and TRBJ2-6; D is ambiguous. CDR1 is SGDLS and CDR2 is YYNGEE in the germline V gene. This CDR3 spans 17 amino acids. Trimming left V 0 bases short and J 0 bases short, with 10 bases between. The chain's CDR3 is CASSVAQTLSGANVLTF. The CDR3 DNA follows: TGTGCCAGCAGCGTAGCCCAGACCCTCTCTGGGGCCAACGTCCTGACTTTC.

This clonotype was seen only a few times. The rearrangement links TRBV5-7 to TRBJ2-3, with a tentative D call TRBD2 (6 bases). TRBV5-7 is an ORF, with its function uncertain. The V end was cut by 6 bases, the J end by 0 bases, with 11 bases between. The CDR3 extends over 14 amino acids. CDR3 sequence (DNA): TGTGCCAGCACCCCCGGGACTAGCACAGATACGCAGTATTTT. Encoded protein: CASTPGTSTDTQYF.

This chain joins TRBV7-2 and TRBJ2-5; D gene unclear. The CDR3 extends over 14 amino acids. CDR1 and CDR2 (germline): SGHTA, FQGNSA. Trimming removed 5 bases at V and 5 bases at J, with 15 bases between. CDR3 bases: TGTGCCAGCAGCCACGGACGGCGGTGGGAGACCCAGTACTTC. This encodes CASSHGRRWETQYF.

This chain joins TRBV28 and TRBJ2-3; D unresolved. This CDR3 region has 13 residues. Germline loops: CDR1 MDHEN, CDR2 SYDVKM. V dropped 3 bases and J dropped 4 bases, with 8 bases sitting between them. The CDR3 DNA reads TGTGCCAGCAGTTTCACGGACCCAGATACGCAGTATTTT. Protein sequence: CASSFTDPDTQYF.

The sample holds a few counts of this clonotype. V gene TRBV3-1 combines with J gene TRBJ2-5; 12 bases are a match to TRBD2. CDR3 length: 16 amino acids. Germline V gene sequence: CDR1 LGHDT, CDR2 YNNKEL (reference sequence). V was clipped by 3 bases and J by 5 bases; unmatched bases: 7. The CDR3 DNA sequence: TGTGCCAGCAGCCATCCGACTAGCGGGAGTTTGGAGACCCAGTACTTC. It specifies CASSHPTSGSLETQYF.

This clonotype was counted a few times. The V call is TRBV3-1, the J call TRBJ1-2; D is unresolved. The V gene lost 3 bases and the J gene lost 4 bases, with 6 bases spanning the gap. The CDR3 covers 12 residues. Per the germline V gene, CDR1 is LGHDT and CDR2 is YNNKEL (reference sequence). Here the CDR3 DNA reads TGTGCCAGCAGCCAGGTGGGCTATGGCTACACCTTC. Protein sequence: CASSQVGYGYTF.

This chain joins TRBV29-1 and TRBJ2-4; D gene uncertain. Germline CDR1 SQVTM, CDR2 ANQGSEA. Trimming pared 4 bases from V and 0 bases from J, leaving 7 bases between. The CDR3 runs to 13 residues. The CDR3 sequence is CSVVPPAKNIQYF. In DNA, the CDR3 is TGCAGCGTTGTCCCGCCAGCCAAAAACATTCAGTACTTC.

This clonotype showed up just a few times. J is TRBJ2-1 and V is TRBV7-6; perhaps D is TRBD1 or TRBD2 (5 bases each). Trimming left V 1 base short and J 5 bases short, with 6 bases between. The V gene's germline CDR1 is SGHVS and CDR2 FNYEAQ. The CDR3 sequence is 13 residues long. The CDR3 is CASSLGDHNEQFF. CDR3 DNA sequence: TGTGCCAGCAGCTTAGGGGACCACAATGAGCAGTTCTTC.

Many counts were recorded for this clonotype. The rearrangement links TRBV5-1 to TRBJ2-7, with D perhaps given as TRBD1 or TRBD2 (5 bases each). The germline V gene has CDR1 SGHRS and CDR2 YFSETQ. The CDR3 is 14 amino acids. V shed 0 bases and J shed 6 bases, with 13 bases lying between them. In nucleotides, the CDR3 is TGCGCCAGCAGCTTGGATCAGGGCGCGGGCGAGCAGTACTTC. This translates into CASSLDQGAGEQYF.

The rearrangement uses TRBV7-9 and TRBJ2-5; TRBD2 might be the D (6 bases). This CDR3 contains 14 residues. V dropped 5 bases and J dropped 1 base, with 11 bases sitting between them. Germline V gives CDR1 SEHNR, CDR2 FQNEAQ (reference sequence). CDR3 sequence reads: CASSGGLSQETQYF. The CDR3 DNA sequence: TGTGCCAGCAGCGGGGGACTTTCCCAAGAGACCCAGTACTTC.

This clonotype showed up just a few times. The V gene is TRBV29-1, the J gene TRBJ2-7; weak D call: TRBD1 (6 bases). This CDR3 comprises 13 residues. Trimming took off 5 bases at V and 3 bases at J, with 14 bases between the two ends. From germline, CDR1 is SQVTM and CDR2 ANQGSEA. CDR3 nucleotide sequence: TGCAGCGTTTCATCACAAGGGGGCTACGAGCAGTACTTC. This sequence encodes CSVSSQGGYEQYF.

This clonotype was seen only a few times. The V and J genes are TRBV29-1 and TRBJ2-5; the match to TRBD2 covers 7 bases. V was clipped by 5 bases and J by 3 bases; unmatched bases: 12. Germline V gene lookup returns CDR1 SQVTM and CDR2 ANQGSEA. This CDR3 has 15 residues. The CDR3 spells CSVQGGSFGEETQYF. Written as DNA, the CDR3 is TGCAGCGTTCAAGGCGGGAGTTTTGGGGAAGAGACCCAGTACTTC.

This clonotype came up many times. This chain connects TRBV6-1 to TRBJ2-1; 9 nucleotides agree with TRBD2. Trimming removed 1 base from V and 4 bases from J; junction bases left unmatched: 2. Germline assignment: CDR1 MNHNS and CDR2 SASEGT. The CDR3 runs 15 residues. In DNA form, the CDR3 reads TGTGCCAGCAGTGAAGAAGCGGGGGGATACAATGAGCAGTTCTTC. Its translation: CASSEEAGGYNEQFF.

This chain links TRBV4-3 with TRBJ2-7; 7 positions agree with TRBD1. Germline V gene data show CDR1 as LGHNA and CDR2 as YSLEER. The junction had 6 bases not matched to a gene; V was cut back by 0 bases and J by 4 bases. CDR3 size: 15 residues. The CDR3 region is CASSQDRGFAYEQYF. The CDR3 DNA follows: TGCGCCAGCAGCCAAGACAGGGGGTTTGCTTACGAGCAGTACTTC.

This clonotype was detected only a few times. The chain joins TRBV29-1 to TRBJ2-3; TRBD1 agrees at 7 bases. The CDR3 is 12 amino acids. V shed 4 bases, J shed 7 bases, and the junction held 5 bases outside the gene matches. Germline values: CDR1 SQVTM, CDR2 ANQGSEA. CDR3 sequence: CSVGTGPNTQYF. The CDR3 DNA sequence: TGCAGCGTTGGGACAGGTCCGAATACGCAGTATTTT.

In this sample, this clonotype turned up a few times. The V and J genes are TRBV6-5 and TRBJ1-2; TRBD1 agrees at 7 bases. The J segment lost 6 bases and the V segment lost 0 bases, leaving 7 bases of the junction unmatched. The CDR3 runs to 15 residues. The V gene's germline CDR1 is MNHEY and CDR2 SVGAGI. The CDR3 sequence: CASSYSSLTGDGYTF. CDR3 DNA: TGTGCCAGCAGTTACTCTTCCTTAACAGGGGATGGCTACACCTTC.

The table lists this clonotype with a few counts. The junction does not match germline at one end; this may be a read error. The chain recombines TRBV7-9 with TRBJ1-6, with D perhaps TRBD1 (6 bases). This CDR3 spans 14 amino acids. Germline CDR1 SEHNR, CDR2 FQNEAQ (reference sequence). The chain's CDR3 is CVSSFNRELSPLHF. The CDR3 nucleotides read TGTGTCAGCAGCTTTAACAGGGAACTTTCACCCCTCCACTTT.

V gene TRBV12-3 or TRBV12-4 combines with J gene TRBJ2-1, with 11 bases that match TRBD2. The ends lost 7 bases at V and 7 bases at J; junction bases unmatched: 6. CDR3 length equals 14 residues. CDR3 DNA: TGTGCCAGCACCCCGGGACTAGCGGATAATGAGCAGTTCTTC. Translated, it gives CASTPGLADNEQFF.

This clonotype was counted between two and nine times. The chain combines TRBV7-3 with TRBJ1-1; 7 bases map to TRBD1. With V trimmed by 2 bases and J by 2 bases, 8 bases remained unmatched. The CDR3 is 16 amino acids. CDR1 and CDR2 from the germline V gene are SGHTA and FQGTGA. This CDR3 is CASSLEFLGGNTEAFF. The CDR3 DNA reads TGTGCCAGCAGCTTAGAGTTTTTAGGGGGCAACACTGAAGCTTTCTTT.

This clonotype was recorded a few times. The V and J genes are TRBV6-6 and TRBJ1-2; D not certain. Per the germline V gene, CDR1 is MNHNY and CDR2 is SVGAGI (reference sequence). The ends were cut back, 5 bases at V and 7 bases at J, with 17 bases in the middle. The CDR3 has 14 residues. Here the CDR3 reads CASSADRISFGYTF. The CDR3 DNA is TGTGCCAGCAGTGCAGATAGGATCTCCTTTGGCTACACCTTC.

The V gene is TRBV7-2, the J gene TRBJ2-5; 9 bases fit TRBD1. CDR1 is SGHTA, CDR2 FQGNSA, per germline. CDR3 length equals 16 residues. J was trimmed by 4 bases and V by 2 bases; bases with no gene match: 8. The chain's CDR3 is CASSLLGTGLLETQYF. Here the CDR3 DNA reads TGTGCCAGCAGCTTACTCGGGACAGGGCTCTTAGAGACCCAGTACTTC.

There are a few counts of this clonotype. The CDR3 DNA sequence: TGCGCCAGCAGCCCCCGTAGATCTGAGACTAATGAAAAACTGTTTTTT. This codes for CASSPRRSETNEKLFF. This chain connects TRBV5-1 to TRBJ1-4; D is undetermined. V was cut by 4 bases and J by 2 bases, with 15 bases left in between. Germline loops: CDR1 SGHRS, CDR2 YFSETQ. The CDR3 sequence is 16 residues long.

CDR3 bases: TGCAGCGTTGAGGGAACGGGGTTGGAGGCCGGGGAGCTGTTTTTT. Its protein product is CSVEGTGLEAGELFF. This rearrangement joins TRBV29-1 to TRBJ2-2, with a weak D call TRBD2 (5 bases). Germline lookup yields CDR1 SQVTM and CDR2 ANQGSEA. The length of the CDR3 is 15 residues. Deletions cut 3 bases from V and 6 bases from J, with 17 bases between.

The rearrangement uses TRBV12-3 or TRBV12-4 and TRBJ2-1; perhaps TRBD1 as D (6 bases). The CDR3 runs to 11 residues. Trimming left V 7 bases short and J 8 bases short, with 9 bases between. The CDR3 nucleotides are TGTGCCAGCATACAGGGATATGAGCAGTTCTTC. Amino acid sequence: CASIQGYEQFF.